Listed below are T cell receptor beta chains from one sample, sequenced in a study of blood T cell repertoires in COVID-19. Only in-frame clones appear in the TCRdb table, and some are missing; sequencing was by immunoSEQ multiplex PCR. The repertoire holds 250,000 or so clones, with around 91% as singletons. The material sequenced was peripheral blood. Receptor source: a woman aged 60-75 years with COVID-19, enrolled during active disease. CDR3s include the opening cysteine and the closing phenylalanine or tryptophan. Fields, in order: CDR3 protein, CDR3 DNA, D gene, V gene, J gene, clone size. A D gene is named only where the DNA matches it firmly. A row's size may be missing; if present it is once, few, many or a size class.

CASSYEPRGNYGYTF	TGTGCCAGCAGTTACGAACCCCGGGGAAACTATGGCTACACCTTC	NA	TRBV6-5	TRBJ1-2	NA
CASSFDPGRREQYF	TGCGCCAGCAGCTTCGACCCGGGAAGGCGGGAGCAGTACTTC	NA	TRBV5-1	TRBJ2-7	NA
CASSLGRDSSYNEQFF	TGTGCCAGCAGCTTAGGGCGGGACAGCTCCTACAATGAGCAGTTCTTC	NA	TRBV7-9	TRBJ2-1	NA
CASSVGRDRVLYEQYF	TGTGCCAGCAGTGTTGGCCGGGACAGGGTCCTTTACGAGCAGTACTTC	TRBD1	TRBV6-1	TRBJ2-7	NA
CASRTGSGANVLTF	TGTGCCAGCAGGACAGGCTCTGGGGCCAACGTCCTGACTTTC	NA	TRBV7-9	TRBJ2-6	NA
CASSFQGMSTDTQYF	TGTGCCAGCAGCTTCCAGGGGATGAGCACAGATACGCAGTATTTT	NA	TRBV11-1	TRBJ2-3	NA
CATIGGTRGTEAFF	TGTGCCACAATTGGGGGGACCCGCGGTACTGAAGCTTTCTTT	NA	TRBV10-3	TRBJ1-1	NA
CASSLQASGVGETQYF	TGTGCCAGCAGCTTACAGGCTAGCGGGGTGGGAGAGACCCAGTACTTC	TRBD2	TRBV7-3	TRBJ2-5	NA
CASSDRVDEAFF	TGTGCCAGTAGCGACAGGGTGGATGAAGCTTTCTTT	TRBD1	TRBV19	TRBJ1-1	few
CASSTLADSYNEQFF	TGTGCCAGTAGTACACTAGCGGACTCCTACAATGAGCAGTTCTTC	TRBD2	TRBV19	TRBJ2-1	NA
CASSLQGAWDSPLHF	TGTGCCAGCTCACTCCAGGGGGCCTGGGATTCACCCCTCCACTTT	TRBD1	TRBV18	TRBJ1-6	NA